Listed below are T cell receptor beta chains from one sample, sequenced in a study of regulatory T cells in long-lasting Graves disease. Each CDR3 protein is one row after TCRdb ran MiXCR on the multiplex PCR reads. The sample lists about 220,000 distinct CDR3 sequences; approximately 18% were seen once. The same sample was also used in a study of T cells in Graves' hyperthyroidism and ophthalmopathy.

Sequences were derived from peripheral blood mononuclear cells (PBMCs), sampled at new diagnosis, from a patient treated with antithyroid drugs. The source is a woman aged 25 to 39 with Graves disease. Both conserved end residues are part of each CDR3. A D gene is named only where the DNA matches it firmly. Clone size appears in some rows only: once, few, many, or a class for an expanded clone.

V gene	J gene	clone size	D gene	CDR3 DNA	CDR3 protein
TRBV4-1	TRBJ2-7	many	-	TGCGCCAGCAGCACGCATGGCGGCCTTCAAGCCGAGCAGTACTTC	CASSTHGGLQAEQYF
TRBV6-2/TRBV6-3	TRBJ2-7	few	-	TGTGCCAGCAGCCAGACGGGGTTCTACGAGCAGTACTTC	CASSQTGFYEQYF
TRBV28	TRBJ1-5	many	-	TGTGCCAGCAGTTACGTGGGGATCAATCAGCCCCAGCATTTT	CASSYVGINQPQHF
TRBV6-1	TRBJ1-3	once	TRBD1	TGTGCCAGCACCTCAGGGGAGGGGGCCTTCTCTGGAAACACCATATATTTT	CASTSGEGAFSGNTIYF
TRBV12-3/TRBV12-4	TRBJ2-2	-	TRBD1	TGTGCCAGCAGCTCGACAGGGTTAACCGGGGAGCTGTTTTTT	CASSSTGLTGELFF
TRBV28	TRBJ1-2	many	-	TGTGCCAGCCTCCTCGGGGGGGCTAACTATGGCTACACCTTC	CASLLGGANYGYTF
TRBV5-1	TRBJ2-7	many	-	TGCGCCAGCAGCTTGGAGGCAGGACCGACCTACGAGCAGTACTTC	CASSLEAGPTYEQYF
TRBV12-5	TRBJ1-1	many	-	TGTGCTAGCCACGGCGGAGCGGCGGGGCCATTTGAAGCTTTCTTT	CASHGGAAGPFEAFF
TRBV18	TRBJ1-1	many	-	TGTGCCAGCTCACAGTTCCAGGGAGACACTGAAGCTTTCTTT	CASSQFQGDTEAFF
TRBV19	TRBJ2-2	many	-	TGTGCCAGCGAGGCCGGTAACACCGGGGAGCTGTTTTTT	CASEAGNTGELFF
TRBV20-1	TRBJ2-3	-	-	TGCGGAATCCTTAGCGGAACTAGCACAGATACGCAGTATTTT	CGILSGTSTDTQYF
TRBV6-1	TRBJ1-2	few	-	TGTGCCAGCGTGTGGAGGGGCGGCTTCTATGGCCACACCTTC	CASVWRGGFYGHTF
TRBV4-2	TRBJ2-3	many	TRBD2	TGTGCCAGCAGCCTACAGCGCGGGGGAACAGATACGCAGTATTTT	CASSLQRGGTDTQYF
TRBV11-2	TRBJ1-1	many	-	TGTGCCAGCAGTTACGGTGAAGCTTTCTTT	CASSYGEAFF
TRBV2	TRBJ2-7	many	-	TGTGCCAGCAGTGAAGCCCGGGGACTGACCTACGAGCAGTACTTC	CASSEARGLTYEQYF
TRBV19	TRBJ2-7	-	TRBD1	TGTGCCAGTAGTAGGAGACAGGGAACCTACGAGCAGTACTTC	CASSRRQGTYEQYF
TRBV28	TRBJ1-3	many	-	TGTGCCAGCGCCAGAGGGGCAACTGGAAACACCATATATTTT	CASARGATGNTIYF
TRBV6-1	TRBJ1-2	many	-	TGTGCCAGCAGTGAGGACGTTAACCAAGGCTACACCTTC	CASSEDVNQGYTF
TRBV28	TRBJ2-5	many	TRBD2	TGTGCCAGCAGTTTAAGCCCTAGCGGGACTCAAGAGACCCAGTACTTC	CASSLSPSGTQETQYF
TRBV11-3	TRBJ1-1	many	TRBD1	TGTGCCAGCAGCCTCAGACAGGGGCCTGAAGCTTTCTTT	CASSLRQGPEAFF
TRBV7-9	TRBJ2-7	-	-	TGTGCCAGCAGCCAACGGGACTACGAGCAGTACTTC	CASSQRDYEQYF
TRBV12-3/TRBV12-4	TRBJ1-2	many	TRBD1	TGTGCCAGCAGTTTAGGGGGGACAGGGAGGGGGACTTCCTATGGCTACACCTTC	CASSLGGTGRGTSYGYTF
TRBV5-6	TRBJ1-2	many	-	TGTGCCAGCAGCTTGGGTCCTACCTATGGCTACACCTTC	CASSLGPTYGYTF
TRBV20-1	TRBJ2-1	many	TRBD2	TGCAGTGCTCCTGATTGGGGGGGGGAACCCAATGAGCAGTTCTTC	CSAPDWGGEPNEQFF
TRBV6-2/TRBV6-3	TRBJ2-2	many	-	TGTGCCAGCAGTCCAGACCCGTCGGGGGAGCTGTTTTTT	CASSPDPSGELFF
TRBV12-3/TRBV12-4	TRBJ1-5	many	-	TGTGCCAGCAGTTTTGTTAAGGATGGCTTGGGACCCCAGCATTTT	CASSFVKDGLGPQHF
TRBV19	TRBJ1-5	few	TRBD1	TGTGCCAGCAAACAGGGGGCGGATAGCAATCAGCCCCAGCATTTT	CASKQGADSNQPQHF
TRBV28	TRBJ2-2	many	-	TGTGCCAGCAGTTTGACCACCGGGGAGCTGTTTTTT	CASSLTTGELFF
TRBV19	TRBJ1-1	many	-	TGTGCCAGTAGTAACCGGATCCCGAACACTGAAGCTTTCTTT	CASSNRIPNTEAFF
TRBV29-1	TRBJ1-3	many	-	TGCAGCGTTGTTGGGGGGTCTGGAAACACCATATATTTT	CSVVGGSGNTIYF
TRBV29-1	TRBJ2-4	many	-	TGCAGCACATTGGGCGGGGAAAAAAACATTCAGTACTTC	CSTLGGEKNIQYF
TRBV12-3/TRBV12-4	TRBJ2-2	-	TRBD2	TGTGCCAGCAGCACGCTAAAGACTAGCGGGAGCACCGGGGAGCTGTTTTTT	CASSTLKTSGSTGELFF
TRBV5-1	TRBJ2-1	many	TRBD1	TGCGCCAGCAGCTTGAACAGGGGGAGTAATGAGCAGTTCTTC	CASSLNRGSNEQFF
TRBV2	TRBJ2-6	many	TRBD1	TGTGCCAGCAGTGATTCCGGGACAGCCTTCTCTGGGGCCAACGTCCTGACTTTC	CASSDSGTAFSGANVLTF
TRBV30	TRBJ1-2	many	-	TGTGCCTGGAGTGTCTCACAGTTTAAGACCTTC	CAWSVSQFKTF
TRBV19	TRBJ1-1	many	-	TGTGCCAGTAGTGGTCCCCGAGTGGAGGGCAGGGTGAACACTGAAGCTTTCTTT	CASSGPRVEGRVNTEAFF
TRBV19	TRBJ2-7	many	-	TGTGCCAGTAGATTGGAGGGGGGGCCCTACGAGCAGTACTTC	CASRLEGGPYEQYF
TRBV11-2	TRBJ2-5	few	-	TGTGCCAGCAGCTTAGATAATGAGCAGTACTTC	CASSLDNEQYF
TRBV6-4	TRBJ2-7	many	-	TGTGCCAGCAGTGACTCTCCCGGGACGGACCTCCTCTACGAGCAGTACTTC	CASSDSPGTDLLYEQYF
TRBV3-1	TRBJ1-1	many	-	TGTGCCAGCAGCGCCGCAGGGAGGACTGAAGCTTTCTTT	CASSAAGRTEAFF
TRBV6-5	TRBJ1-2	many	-	TGTGCCAGCAGTTACAGGGCAGGGCTAGACTATGGCTACACCTTC	CASSYRAGLDYGYTF
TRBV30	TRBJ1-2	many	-	TGTGCCTGGACCTCGGGGAGTAACTATGGCTACACCTTC	CAWTSGSNYGYTF
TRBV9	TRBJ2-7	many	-	TGTGCCAGCAGCGTAGAAGCGGCCGAGTACGAGCAGTACTTC	CASSVEAAEYEQYF
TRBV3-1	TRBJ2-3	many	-	TGTGCCAGCAAGGGGCTCCCAGATACGCAGTATTTT	CASKGLPDTQYF
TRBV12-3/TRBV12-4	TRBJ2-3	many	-	TGTGCCAGCAGCCGCCTGGTCGTTGGCACAGATACGCAGTATTTT	CASSRLVVGTDTQYF
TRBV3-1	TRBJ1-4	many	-	TGTGCCAGCAGCCAGCCCAGGGCGGCTAATGAAAAACTGTTTTTT	CASSQPRAANEKLFF
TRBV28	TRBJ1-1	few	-	TGTGCCAGCATACCAGTCACTGAAGCTTTCTTT	CASIPVTEAFF
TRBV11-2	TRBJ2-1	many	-	TGTGCCAGCAGCCCCGAGGACAGATACCTATACAATGAGCAGTTCTTC	CASSPEDRYLYNEQFF
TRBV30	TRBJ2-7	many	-	TGTGCCCTGGAGGGTGGAGGGACCCGGCAGTACTTC	CALEGGGTRQYF
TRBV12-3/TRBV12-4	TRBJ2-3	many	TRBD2	TGTGCCAGCAAAAGGACTAGCAGCACAGATACGCAGTATTTT	CASKRTSSTDTQYF
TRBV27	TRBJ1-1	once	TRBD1	TGTGCCAGCAGTAACGACAGGGGTGGCACTGAAGCTTTCTTT	CASSNDRGGTEAFF
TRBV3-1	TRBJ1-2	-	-	TGTGCCAGCAGCCAAGGAGTATTCGGTTCTAGCTACACCTTC	CASSQGVFGSSYTF
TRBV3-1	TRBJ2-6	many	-	TGTGCCAGCAGCCAACCCCCGGGGGCCAACGTCCTGACTTTC	CASSQPPGANVLTF